Below, 31 T cell receptor beta chains from the same sample are listed, as sequenced in a study of T cell responses to AZD1222 COVID-19 vaccine. TCRdb keeps only in-frame clones here, not all; method: immunoSEQ multiplex PCR. The sample holds roughly 100,000 clones; roughly 91% are singletons and the top ten take roughly 42%. The sample consisted of peripheral blood, taken on day 0 of AZD1222 vaccination. The receptors come from an adult in good health.

This sequence joins TRBV30 and TRBJ1-4; D remains ambiguous. CDR3 length equals 13 residues. CDR1 and CDR2 from the germline V gene are GTSNPN and SVGIG (reference sequence). Trimming took 7 bases from V and 8 from J, leaving 17 bases between them. CDR3 sequence: CAYLGASEEKLFF. The CDR3, as DNA: TGTGCCTACCTCGGAGCCTCGGAGGAAAAACTGTTTTTT.

Points on this clone: This specimen includes other DNA sequences encoding the same CDR3. V usage is TRBV18 and J usage is TRBJ2-7, with 12 nucleotides matching TRBD1. The trim removed 2 bases at V and 4 bases at J, leaving 3 bases unmatched. The V gene's germline CDR1 is KGHSH and CDR2 LQKENI. The CDR3 covers 15 residues. In nucleotides, the CDR3 is TGTGCCAGCTCACCATTGGGACAGGGGGCATACGAGCAGTACTTC. It specifies CASSPLGQGAYEQYF.

This clone was seen only once. The V and J genes are TRBV7-9 and TRBJ2-2; D is possibly TRBD2 (7 bases). V was cut by 3 bases and J by 6 bases, with 14 bases left in between. The CDR3 contains 15 residues. Germline CDR1 SEHNR, CDR2 FQNEAQ (reference sequence). CDR3 residues: CASSLTRGGAGELFF. The DNA for the CDR3 is TGTGCCAGCAGCTTGACTAGAGGGGGGGCCGGGGAGCTGTTTTTT.

CDR3 amino acids: CASSTRQGKNTEAFF. DNA of the CDR3: TGCGCCAGCAGCACCCGACAGGGAAAAAACACTGAAGCTTTCTTT. The chain is built from TRBV4-1 and TRBJ1-1; 7 bases are shared with TRBD1. The CDR3 is 15 amino acids. V shed 5 bases, J shed 2 bases, and the junction held 8 bases outside the gene matches. CDR1 and CDR2 from the germline V gene are MGHRA and YSYEKL.

The chain uses TRBV28 and TRBJ2-1, with a possible D match to TRBD1 (6 bases). CDR3 length equals 13 residues. Trimming removed 7 bases at V and 10 bases at J, with 17 bases between. Germline values: CDR1 MDHEN, CDR2 SYDVKM. CDR3 DNA sequence: TGTGCCAGCAACCAGGACAGTACATTCGAGCAGTTCTTC. It is translated as CASNQDSTFEQFF.

V and J are TRBV6-5 and TRBJ1-1; D remains ambiguous. Germline V gene lookup returns CDR1 MNHEY and CDR2 SVGAGI. The CDR3 runs to 13 residues. With 0 bases removed from V and 4 bases from J, the gap between germline ends came to 6 bases. The CDR3 here is CASSYSGSTEAFF. Written as DNA, the CDR3 is TGTGCCAGCAGTTACTCGGGGAGCACTGAAGCTTTCTTT.

The V and J genes are TRBV19 and TRBJ2-7; 10 bases line up with TRBD2. Germline-derived CDR1 and CDR2 are LNHDA and SQIVND (reference sequence). The CDR3 totals 17 residues. V dropped 2 bases and J dropped 3; count of bases not matched to a gene: 10. The CDR3 region has the DNA TGTGCCAGTAGTATATCTTGGGCTAGCGGGAGTCTCTACGAGCAGTACTTC. It yields the protein CASSISWASGSLYEQYF.

This chain uses TRBV13 with TRBJ2-1; TRBD2 agrees at 10 bases. The CDR3 runs to 15 residues. CDR1 PRHDT and CDR2 FYEKMQ come from the germline V gene (reference sequence). V lost 5 bases, J lost 1 base, and 2 bases stayed unmatched. The CDR3 sequence: CASSVSGRSYNEQFF. Written as DNA, the CDR3 is TGTGCCAGCAGCGTTAGCGGGAGGTCCTACAATGAGCAGTTCTTC. The full variable domain, rest sourced from reference TRBV13 and TRBJ2-1, is AAGVIQSPRHLIKEKRETATLKCYPIPRHDTVYWYQQGPGQDPQFLISFYEKMQSDKGSIPDRFSAQQFSDYHSELNMSSLELGDSALYFCASSVSGRSYNEQFFGPGTRLTVL.

This clone was found once. The chain combines TRBV5-4 with TRBJ2-3; TRBD2 aligns across 14 bases. The J segment lost 9 bases and the V segment lost 0 bases, leaving 15 bases of the junction unmatched. From germline, CDR1 is SGHNT and CDR2 YYREEE (reference sequence). This CDR3 has 19 amino acids. DNA for the CDR3: TGTGCCAGCAGCTTGGGCGGTTCAAGTTCGGGACTAGCGGGAGTGACGCAGTATTTT. This gives the protein CASSLGGSSSGLAGVTQYF.

This chain uses TRBV9 with TRBJ2-1; 9 nucleotides match TRBD2. There are 14 residues in the CDR3. The trim removed 4 bases at V and 4 bases at J, leaving 3 bases unmatched. CDR1 and CDR2 (germline): SGDLS, YYNGEE. In nucleotides, the CDR3 is TGTGCCAGCAGCTCGACTAGCGGTTACAATGAGCAGTTCTTC. Translation gives CASSSTSGYNEQFF.

V usage is TRBV29-1 and J usage is TRBJ2-1; weak D call: TRBD1 (6 bases). The CDR3 has 11 residues. Germline V gene lookup returns CDR1 SQVTM and CDR2 ANQGSEA. The ends were cut back, 6 bases at V and 8 bases at J, with 11 bases in the middle. The CDR3: CSVKQGDEQFF. The CDR3 region has the DNA TGCAGCGTGAAACAGGGAGATGAGCAGTTCTTC.

The V gene is TRBV2, the J gene TRBJ1-5; no firm D call. V shed 1 base and J shed 0 bases, with 10 bases lying between them. Per the germline V gene, CDR1 is SNHLY and CDR2 is FYNNEI. This CDR3 is built from 16 residues. As DNA, the CDR3 is TGTGCCAGCAGTGAAGAAGCGTCCCTTAGCAATCAGCCCCAGCATTTT. It encodes CASSEEASLSNQPQHF. Drawing the rest from reference TRBV2 and TRBJ1-5, the complete variable domain is EPEVTQTPSHQVTQMGQEVILRCVPISNHLYFYWYRQILGQKVEFLVSFYNNEISEKSEIFDDQFSVERPDGSNFTLKIRSTKLEDSAMYFCASSEEASLSNQPQHFGDGTRLSIL.

The J gene is TRBJ2-1, the V gene TRBV6-5, with a tentative D call TRBD1 (5 bases). The CDR3 is 15 amino acids. V dropped 8 bases and J dropped 0 bases, with 14 bases sitting between them. In germline, CDR1 is MNHEY, CDR2 SVGAGI. The CDR3 loop is CASARSDSSYNEQFF. The CDR3 region has the DNA TGTGCCAGCGCAAGGAGTGACAGCTCCTACAATGAGCAGTTCTTC.

The chain is built from TRBV18 and TRBJ2-3, with TRBD2 matching over 8 bases. Germline trimming cut 1 base from V and 1 base from J; bases unmatched to any gene: 10. Germline V lookup: CDR1 KGHSH, CDR2 LQKENI. CDR3 size: 18 residues. CDR3 amino acids: CASSPRLQAGARTDTQYF. The CDR3 DNA follows: TGTGCCAGCTCACCACGGCTCCAAGCGGGAGCCCGCACAGATACGCAGTATTTT. The full variable domain, completed using reference TRBV18 and TRBJ2-3, is NAGVMQNPRHLVRRRGQEARLRCSPMKGHSHVYWYRQLPEEGLKFMVYLQKENIIDESGMPKERFSAEFPKEGPSILRIQQVVRGDSAAYFCASSPRLQAGARTDTQYFGPGTRLTVL.

In this sample, this clone turned up once. The chain joins TRBV7-3 to TRBJ2-5; D is unclear. CDR1 and CDR2 from the germline V gene are SGHTA and FQGTGA. The CDR3 totals 13 residues. V lost 2 bases and J 5 bases, leaving 9 bases between the germline ends. The CDR3 loop is CASSLSGRETQYF. CDR3 in DNA: TGTGCCAGCAGCTTATCCGGAAGGGAGACCCAGTACTTC.

This chain links TRBV5-1 with TRBJ2-1; 11 nucleotides match TRBD2. V lost 3 bases, J lost 7 bases, and 12 bases stayed unmatched. This CDR3 comprises 17 residues. CDR1 is SGHRS and CDR2 is YFSETQ in the germline V gene. CDR3: CASSSTKLAGDGNEQFF. CDR3 coding DNA: TGCGCCAGCAGCTCGACGAAACTAGCGGGAGACGGGAATGAGCAGTTCTTC.

The chain carries TRBV5-1 and TRBJ2-7; the match to TRBD1 covers 7 bases. Germline CDR1 is SGHRS and CDR2 is YFSETQ. CDR3 size: 15 residues. The J segment lost 1 base and the V segment lost 4 bases, leaving 8 bases of the junction unmatched. The CDR3, as DNA: TGCGCCAGCAGCGCTACAGGGGCCCCATCCTACGAGCAGTACTTC. Protein sequence: CASSATGAPSYEQYF. Combining the CDR3 with reference TRBV5-1 and TRBJ2-7 gives the whole variable domain KAGVTQTPRYLIKTRGQQVTLSCSPISGHRSVSWYQQTPGQGLQFLFEYFSETQRNKGNFPGRFSGRQFSNSRSEMNVSTLELGDSALYLCASSATGAPSYEQYFGPGTRLTVT.

J is TRBJ2-1 and V is TRBV5-1, with TRBD1 identical over 7 bases. The J segment lost 4 bases and the V segment lost 0 bases, leaving 4 bases of the junction unmatched. CDR1 SGHRS and CDR2 YFSETQ come from the germline V gene. The CDR3 is 15 residues long. The CDR3 is CASSLASQGYNEQFF. In DNA, the CDR3 is TGCGCCAGCAGCTTGGCATCACAGGGGTACAATGAGCAGTTCTTC.

In DNA, the CDR3 is TGTGCCAGCAGTTCTCCTAATCAGCCCCAGCATTTT. This translates into CASSSPNQPQHF. J is TRBJ1-5 and V is TRBV27; D is uncertain. This CDR3 spans 12 amino acids. Trimming took off 4 bases at V and 4 bases at J, with 5 bases between the two ends. Germline V lookup: CDR1 MNHEY, CDR2 SMNVEV (reference sequence).

This clone occurred a few times. This chain joins TRBV19 and TRBJ1-5, with TRBD1 identical over 7 bases. Germline V gives CDR1 LNHDA, CDR2 SQIVND (reference sequence). The CDR3 covers 14 residues. Losses at the gene ends were 5 bases for V and 4 bases for J; bases not matched to a gene: 5. DNA for the CDR3: TGTGCCAGTAGTGGGGACAGTGCAAATCAGCCCCAGCATTTT. Its protein is CASSGDSANQPQHF.

The genes are TRBV7-3 and TRBJ2-2; D unclear. Trimming shortened V by 3 bases and J by 8 bases, and 7 bases separated the two germline ends. The CDR3 extends over 12 amino acids. CDR1 and CDR2 from the germline V gene are SGHTA and FQGTGA. The CDR3 is CASSFGIGELFF. The CDR3 nucleotides read TGTGCCAGCAGCTTTGGGATAGGGGAGCTGTTTTTT.

The genes are TRBV5-1 and TRBJ2-3, with D perhaps matching TRBD1 (5 bases). Germline CDR1 and CDR2: SGHRS and YFSETQ. The CDR3 spans 12 residues. Trimming left V 4 bases short and J 6 bases short, with 9 bases between. This CDR3 reads CASSLQGDTQYF. The CDR3 DNA follows: TGCGCCAGCAGCCTCCAGGGTGATACGCAGTATTTT.

The V gene is TRBV20-1, the J gene TRBJ1-6; TRBD1 is a possible D gene (5 bases). The CDR3 contains 13 residues. CDR1 is DFQATT, CDR2 SNEGSKA, per germline (reference sequence). V dropped 3 bases and J dropped 10 bases, with 13 bases sitting between them. The CDR3: CSASLTAGSPLHF. DNA of the CDR3: TGCAGTGCTAGTCTCACGGCAGGGTCACCCCTCCACTTT.

V is TRBV9 and J is TRBJ1-3; 7 bases are shared with TRBD1. Germline CDR1 SGDLS, CDR2 YYNGEE. The ends lost 0 bases at V and 0 bases at J; junction bases unmatched: 3. This CDR3 region has 16 residues. This chain's CDR3 is CASSVEGQLSGNTIYF. CDR3 nucleotides: TGTGCCAGCAGCGTAGAGGGACAGCTCTCTGGAAACACCATATATTTT. The full variable domain, with the rest looked up from reference TRBV9 and TRBJ1-3, is DSGVTQTPKHLITATGQRVTLRCSPRSGDLSVYWYQQSLDQGLQFLIQYYNGEERAKGNILERFSAQQFPDLHSELNLSSLELGDSALYFCASSVEGQLSGNTIYFGEGSWLTVV.

The rearrangement uses TRBV7-2 and TRBJ1-4; 8 nucleotides match TRBD1. The CDR3 totals 16 residues. V was clipped by 7 bases and J by 0 bases; unmatched bases: 7. Germline V CDR1 and CDR2: SGHTA, FQGNSA. Here the CDR3 reads CASTGQGRPTNEKLFF. The CDR3 DNA follows: TGTGCCAGCACCGGACAGGGTAGACCAACTAATGAAAAACTGTTTTTT.

This chain uses TRBV5-1 with TRBJ2-7; the match to TRBD2 covers 11 bases. CDR1 is SGHRS and CDR2 is YFSETQ in the germline V gene. The CDR3 loop spans 15 amino acids. The V segment lost 4 bases and the J segment 6 bases; nucleotides outside the gene matches: 9. The CDR3 DNA is TGCGCCAGCAGCCAACTAGCGGGAGAGGACGGCGAGCAGTACTTC. Its translation is CASSQLAGEDGEQYF.

This chain joins TRBV7-8 and TRBJ2-7; TRBD1 matches 9 bases. CDR3 length equals 16 residues. Germline V gives CDR1 SGHVS, CDR2 FQNEAQ. V gave up 3 bases and J gave up 6 bases; unmatched junction bases: 12. Written as DNA, the CDR3 is TGTGCCAGCAGCTTTGGGGCCGGGACAGGGTCTGGCGAGCAGTACTTC. Protein sequence: CASSFGAGTGSGEQYF.

This chain joins TRBV10-3 and TRBJ2-1; 8 nucleotides agree with TRBD2. Germline-derived CDR1 and CDR2 are ENHRY and SYGVKD. CDR3 length: 15 amino acids. V shed 6 bases, J shed 6 bases, and the junction held 10 bases outside the gene matches. This CDR3 reads CAISFSGTDPNEQFF. CDR3 in DNA: TGTGCCATCAGCTTTAGCGGGACGGACCCCAATGAGCAGTTCTTC.

This chain uses TRBV11-3 with TRBJ2-3; D gene ambiguous. Germline CDR1 and CDR2: SGHNT and YENEEA. The CDR3 has 12 residues. The V end was cut by 5 bases, the J end by 6 bases, with 9 bases between. The CDR3 bases are TGTGCCAGCAGCCGGCGATCGGATACGCAGTATTTT. As protein: CASSRRSDTQYF.

The V and J genes are TRBV19 and TRBJ2-7, with D possibly TRBD1 on 5 matching bases. This CDR3 comprises 13 residues. CDR1 LNHDA and CDR2 SQIVND come from the germline V gene (reference sequence). V lost 4 bases and J 3 bases, leaving 10 bases between the germline ends. The CDR3 here is CASSRSRDYEQYF. CDR3 nucleotides: TGTGCCAGTAGTAGGTCCAGGGACTACGAGCAGTACTTC.

A single count supports this clone. The chain uses TRBV18 and TRBJ1-1; unclear D gene. Germline V gene lookup returns CDR1 KGHSH and CDR2 LQKENI. V dropped 3 bases and J dropped 7 bases, with 18 bases sitting between them. This CDR3 spans 15 amino acids. The CDR3 nucleotides read TGTGCCAGCTCACCGGGCCTCCAAGAGGTTAGTGAAGCTTTCTTT. Its translation is CASSPGLQEVSEAFF.